The present TCR beta chain was sequenced within a study of vaccination and CD4 T cells after COVID-19 (dated by TCRdb to the early 2020s). Background for the entire study: Convalescent patients had a positive SARS-CoV-2 result on nasal swab PCR, and of these patients, fewer than ten had mild disease and one had severe disease. Six males and four females were included in the convalescent cohort, with two Hispanic individuals, seven Caucasians, two Asians and one multiracial person represented. Overlapping spike peptide pools from SARS-CoV-2 and from the common cold coronaviruses HCoV-NL63, HCoV-OC43 and HCoV-229E were used as culture stimuli. Post-COVID blood samples from convalescent patients were collected a median of around 100 days after diagnosis, with a range of roughly 30 to 170 days. In over 8 COVID-19 convalescent patients and a handful of infection-naive healthy vaccine recipients, the spike-specific CD4+ TCR repertoire before mRNA vaccination was compared with the repertoire after mRNA vaccination. Post-vaccine blood samples were collected a median of approximately eleven weeks after the second vaccine dose, ranging from about 13 to 250 days. In control cultures, a CEFX viral epitope pool was used as positive control, an HIV-1 Nef peptide pool was used as negative control, or no peptide was added. Two doses of either the Pfizer-BioNTech BNT162b2 vaccine (n=8) or the Moderna mRNA-1273 vaccine (n=2) were administered to participants.

The library came from PCR. DNA from cultured CD4+ T cells underwent TCR sequencing with the Oncomine TCR Beta short-read assay at the Johns Hopkins FTIC core. The QIAamp micro DNA kit was used to extract genomic DNA from the cultured CD4+ T cells. Oncomine TCR Beta libraries from cultured CD4+ T cells were pooled using unique dual indexes and sequenced on an Illumina iSeq 100. On the authors' methods: Non-productive sequences were removed, and CDR3s that did not start with C, did not end with F or W, or were shorter than 7 amino acids were discarded. The MANAFEST web application was used to identify antigen-specific clonotypes by comparing peptide-stimulated wells against reference wells and other culture wells. To be called positive, a clone needed an FDR below 0.05, an odds ratio above 5, and a productive frequency above 0.1% in at least two of three replicate wells. A clonotype was classed as cross-reactive if the clonotype showed significant expansion both in SARS-CoV-2 spike wells and in at least one common cold coronavirus spike condition. Using R version 3.6.1, CDR3 homology was evaluated through Levenshtein distances (stringdist) along with unrooted phylogenetic trees (ape). Through fastp at Q25 and MiXCR, TCRdb rebuilt clones from the public reads, retaining in-frame beta chains. Rows are unified per CDR3 protein, each entry keeping the most common DNA and genes. The V and J calls reflect TCRdb's pipeline rather than the authors' work. In all, the sample holds over 9,000 distinct CDR3 sequences, and around 50% of those were seen once. Together, the top ten hold about 9.5% of the sample.

The treatment or condition tag for this specimen amounts to: approximately 9-day PBMC culture with coronavirus spike peptide pools or control peptides (ViraFEST assay). The study used the ViraFEST assay, which expanded antigen-specific T cells with peptide pools and then identified expanded clonotypes by TCR sequencing. The convalescent patients' positive SARS-CoV-2 PCR tests were from March to December 2020, which was before the Alpha, Beta and Delta variants emerged in the United States. Fewer than 2.5 million PBMCs per well were cultured in IMDM with about 5% human AB serum and roughly 9.3 IU/ml IL-2, plus 10 ug/ml peptide pools. Half of the culture medium was replaced with fresh IL-2-containing medium on days 3 and 7. After less than 12 days of culture, CD4+ T cells were isolated by negative selection using the EasySep CD4+ T cell isolation kit. Ficoll-Paque Plus gradient centrifugation was used to isolate PBMCs from whole blood, and the isolated PBMCs were then either used fresh or cryopreserved at -140C. Each culture condition was generally run in triplicate wells.

The junction carries 13 bases between V and J, which are trimmed by 4 bases and 7 bases respectively. The CDR3, from cysteine to phenylalanine, totals 13 residues. The entry retains the CDR3 DNA only, 39 bases that are in frame from base 1. From a lookup of the germline V gene, CDR1 and CDR2 are SGHVS and FNYEAQ. On this clonotype: This receptor's antigen is unknown. No much larger clonotype is one base removed from it; base qualities were not supplied.

General study outcomes and caveats: In convalescent patients, a median around 90% of post-vaccine SARS-CoV-2-reactive clones were detected only after vaccination, and vaccine-specific priming was suggested by this finding. Of the vaccine-specific clones found in convalescent patients, nearly all (304 of 307) were mono-reactive for SARS-CoV-2 spike instead of being cross-reactive with common cold coronaviruses. The study included relatively few convalescent patients and did not analyze early timepoints after natural infection. An increase in the median number of SARS-CoV-2-reactive clonotypes from approximately 20 after infection to 38 after vaccination was observed, but the change was not found to be significant.

The chain links TRBV7-6 with TRBJ1-1; matching of 6 bases hints at TRBD1 as the D gene. The source of this sequence is a human donor who had recovered from COVID-19. The sequencing input was CD4+ T cells from blood, cultured in vitro. DNA sequence: TGTGCCAGCAGCTCTGGGACACCCCATGAAGCTTTCTTT. Its product reads: CASSSGTPHEAFF.